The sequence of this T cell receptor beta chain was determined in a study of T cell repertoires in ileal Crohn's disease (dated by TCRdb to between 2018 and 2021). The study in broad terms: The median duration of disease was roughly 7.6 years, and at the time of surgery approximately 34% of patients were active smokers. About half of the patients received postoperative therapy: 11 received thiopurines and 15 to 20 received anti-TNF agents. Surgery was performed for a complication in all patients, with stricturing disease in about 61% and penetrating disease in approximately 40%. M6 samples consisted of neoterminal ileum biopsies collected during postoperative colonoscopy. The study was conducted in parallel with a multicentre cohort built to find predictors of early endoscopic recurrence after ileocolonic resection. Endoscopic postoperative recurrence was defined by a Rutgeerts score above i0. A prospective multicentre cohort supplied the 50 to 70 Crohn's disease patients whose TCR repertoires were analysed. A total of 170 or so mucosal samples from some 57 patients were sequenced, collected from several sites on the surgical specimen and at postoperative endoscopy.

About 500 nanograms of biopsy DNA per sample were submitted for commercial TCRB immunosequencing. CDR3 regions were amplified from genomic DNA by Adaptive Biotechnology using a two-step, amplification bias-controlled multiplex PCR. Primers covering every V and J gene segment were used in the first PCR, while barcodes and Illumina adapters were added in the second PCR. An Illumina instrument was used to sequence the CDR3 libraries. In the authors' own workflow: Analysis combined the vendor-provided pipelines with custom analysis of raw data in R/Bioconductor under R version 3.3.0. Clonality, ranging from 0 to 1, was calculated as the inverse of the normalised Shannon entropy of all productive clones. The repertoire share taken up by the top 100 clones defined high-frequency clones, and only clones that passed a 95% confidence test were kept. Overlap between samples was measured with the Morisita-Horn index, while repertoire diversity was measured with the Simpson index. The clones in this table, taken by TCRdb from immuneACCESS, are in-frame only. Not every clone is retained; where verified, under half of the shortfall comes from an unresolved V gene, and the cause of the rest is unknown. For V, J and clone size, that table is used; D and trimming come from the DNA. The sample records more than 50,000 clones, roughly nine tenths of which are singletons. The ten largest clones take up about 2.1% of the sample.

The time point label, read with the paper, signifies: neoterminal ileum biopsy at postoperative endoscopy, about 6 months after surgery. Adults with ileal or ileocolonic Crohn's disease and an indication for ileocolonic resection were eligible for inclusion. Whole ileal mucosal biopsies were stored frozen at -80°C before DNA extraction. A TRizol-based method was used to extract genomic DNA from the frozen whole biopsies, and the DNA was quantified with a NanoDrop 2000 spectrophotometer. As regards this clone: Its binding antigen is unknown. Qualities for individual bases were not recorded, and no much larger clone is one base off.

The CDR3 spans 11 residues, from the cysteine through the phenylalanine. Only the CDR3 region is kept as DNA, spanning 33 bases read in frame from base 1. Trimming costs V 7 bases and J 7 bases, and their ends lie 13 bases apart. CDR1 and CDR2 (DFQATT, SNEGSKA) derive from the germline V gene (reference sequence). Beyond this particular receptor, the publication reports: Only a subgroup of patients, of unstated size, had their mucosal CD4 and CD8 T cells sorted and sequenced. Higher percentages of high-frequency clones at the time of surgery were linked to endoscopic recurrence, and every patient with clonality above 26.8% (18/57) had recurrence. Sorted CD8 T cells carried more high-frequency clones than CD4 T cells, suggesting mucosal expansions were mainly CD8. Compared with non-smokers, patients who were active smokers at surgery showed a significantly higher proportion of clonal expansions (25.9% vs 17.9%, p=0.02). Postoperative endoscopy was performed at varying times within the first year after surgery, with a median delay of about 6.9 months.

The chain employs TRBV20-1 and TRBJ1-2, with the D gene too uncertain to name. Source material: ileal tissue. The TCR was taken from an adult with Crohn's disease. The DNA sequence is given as TGCAGTGGAGGTTCACTCTCTGGCTACACCTTC. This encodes CSGGSLSGYTF.